A single sample gave rise to the 17 T cell receptor beta chains below, sequenced in a study of T-cell reconstitution after alpha-beta-depleted transplantation in children (TCRdb year 2016). The treatment or condition label corresponds to: allogeneic hematopoietic cell transplantation with graft depleted of TCRalphabeta T cells and CD19 B cells. The library came from PCR. Instrument used: Illumina HiSeq 2500. To normalize quantification of the TCRbeta repertoire, the TCR libraries were built with molecular barcoding that relied on unique molecular identifiers. Using fastp at Q25 and MiXCR, TCRdb reprocessed the public reads and kept productive beta chains. Rows are unified per CDR3 protein, each entry keeping the most common DNA and genes. The sample includes fewer than 700,000 distinct CDR3 sequences, with 10% to 15% observed a single time. Around 2.2% of the sample goes to the ten largest clones.

The sequencing here drew on PBMCs, mostly from graft donor cells, taken 360 days after TCRalphabeta/CD19-depleted stem cell transplant. These receptors all stem from a male patient younger than 18 who had a stem cell transplant for acute myeloid leukemia, so the T cells may come from the graft donor.

The rearrangement links TRBV4-2 to TRBJ2-2, with D perhaps matching TRBD2 (6 bases). This CDR3 is 17 amino acids long. CDR1 LGHNA and CDR2 YNFKEQ come from the germline V gene. The ends were cut back, 1 base at V and 6 bases at J, with 18 bases in the middle. The CDR3 DNA sequence: TGTGCCAGCAGCCAAGTAACGGGACTCCCTAGGCCCGGGGAGCTGTTTTTT. This gives the protein CASSQVTGLPRPGELFF.

This clonotype was detected a few times. The genes are TRBV11-2 and TRBJ2-3, with D perhaps given as TRBD1 or TRBD2 (5 bases each). The germline V gene has CDR1 SGHAT and CDR2 FQNNGV. V dropped 2 bases and J dropped 6 bases, with 15 bases sitting between them. The CDR3 contains 15 residues. The DNA for the CDR3 is TGTGCCAGCAGCTTACCTCCCGGGGCAGGCGATACGCAGTATTTT. The encoded protein is CASSLPPGAGDTQYF. Variable domain in full (rest from reference TRBV11-2 and TRBJ2-3): EAGVAQSPRYKIIEKRQSVAFWCNPISGHATLYWYQQILGQGPKLLIQFQNNGVVDDSQLPKDRFSAERLKGVDSTLKIQPAKLEDSAVYLCASSLPPGAGDTQYFGPGTRLTVL.

This clonotype has a count of ten or more. In DNA, the CDR3 is TGCAGCGTTGAAGGGACTCCTACGACCTACAATGAGCAGTTCTTC. Protein product: CSVEGTPTTYNEQFF. The chain combines TRBV29-1 with TRBJ2-1; D may be TRBD2 (5 bases). The germline V gene encodes CDR1 SQVTM and CDR2 ANQGSEA. There are 15 residues in the CDR3. V lost 1 base, J lost 2 bases, and 12 bases lay in between.

There are many counts of this clonotype. V is TRBV12-3 or TRBV12-4 and J is TRBJ2-7; D is undetermined. V gave up 4 bases and J gave up 0 bases, with 7 bases separating them. CDR3 length equals 13 residues. CDR3 sequence: CASSSGGSYEQYF. The CDR3 DNA is TGTGCCAGCAGTTCCGGCGGCTCCTACGAGCAGTACTTC.

This clonotype has just a few counts. The chain carries TRBV6-2 or TRBV6-3 and TRBJ2-1, with 10 bases fitting TRBD1. The CDR3 runs to 15 residues. The V gene end was trimmed by 7 bases and the J gene end by 4 bases; junction bases not matched to a gene: 7. Germline V gene data show CDR1 as MNHEY and CDR2 as SVGEGT. The CDR3 coding sequence is TGTGCCAGCAACGTCCCGGGACAGGGGTACAATGAGCAGTTCTTC. Translating it yields CASNVPGQGYNEQFF.

The chain combines TRBV3-1 with TRBJ2-7; D might be TRBD1 or TRBD2, each matching 6 bases. Deletions cut 0 bases from V and 7 bases from J, with 13 bases between. CDR3 length: 14 residues. Germline V gene sequence: CDR1 LGHDT, CDR2 YNNKEL (reference sequence). CDR3 in DNA: TGTGCCAGCAGCCAAGATCCGGGGGCAGGAGAGCAGTACTTC. Protein: CASSQDPGAGEQYF.

This clonotype was observed once. Relative to the germline gene, one junction end is altered; a read error may explain this. The V gene is TRBV12-3 or TRBV12-4, the J gene TRBJ2-4, with D tentatively TRBD2 (6 bases). This CDR3 comprises 19 residues. This CDR3 reads CTSSLALSRRRALGNIQYF. CDR3 in DNA: TGTACCAGCAGTTTAGCGCTTTCGCGGAGGAGGGCCCTAGGGAACATTCAGTACTTC.

This clonotype came up many times. This rearrangement joins TRBV20-1 to TRBJ2-5, with D tentatively TRBD2 (5 bases). V was shortened by 1 base and J by 4 bases, with 10 bases between the two germline ends. This CDR3 spans 13 amino acids. CDR1 DFQATT and CDR2 SNEGSKA come from the germline V gene (reference sequence). CDR3 loop: CSARGLAGETQYF. CDR3 in DNA: TGCAGTGCTAGAGGGCTAGCTGGAGAGACCCAGTACTTC.

This clonotype was observed at least ten times. The V gene is TRBV7-8, the J gene TRBJ2-6, with D tentatively TRBD1 (6 bases). The CDR3 spans 19 residues. V was trimmed by 1 base and J by 1 base, leaving 17 bases between them. Germline CDR1 SGHVS, CDR2 FQNEAQ. The CDR3 protein is CASSLGASDRNSGANVLTF. Here the CDR3 DNA reads TGTGCCAGCAGCTTAGGAGCAAGTGACAGGAATTCTGGGGCCAACGTCCTGACTTTC.

The chain joins TRBV6-5 to TRBJ2-7, with 12 bases matching TRBD2. This CDR3 spans 17 amino acids. Germline CDR1 is MNHEY and CDR2 is SVGAGI. V shed 4 bases and J 3 bases; nucleotides not matched to a gene: 10. As DNA, the CDR3 is TGTGCCAGCAGTTTTCGACTAGCGGGAGAGTTGGGCTACGAGCAGTACTTC. Protein sequence: CASSFRLAGELGYEQYF.

V usage is TRBV11-2 and J usage is TRBJ2-1; D gene uncertain. V was clipped by 1 base and J by 5 bases, with 18 bases between them. The CDR3 is 17 residues long. Per germline, CDR1 SGHAT and CDR2 FQNNGV. CDR3: CASSLGRLVLLNNEQFF. DNA for the CDR3: TGTGCCAGCAGCTTAGGGCGGCTAGTCCTACTAAACAATGAGCAGTTCTTC.

Of note for this clonotype: A read error may produce the germline difference seen at one junction end. Here the CDR3 reads CASSLNGGPGGLTTDTQYF. The DNA for the CDR3 is TGTGCTAGCAGCTTAAATGGGGGACCCGGGGGTTTGACCACAGATACGCAGTATTTT. The chain couples TRBV7-7 to TRBJ2-3; possibly TRBD2 for D (6 bases). The germline V gene has CDR1 SSHAT and CDR2 FNYEAQ (reference sequence). This CDR3 comprises 19 residues.

This clonotype was counted at least ten times. V is TRBV20-1 and J is TRBJ2-3; TRBD1 or TRBD2 may be the D gene (5 bases each). Germline V gene lookup returns CDR1 DFQATT and CDR2 SNEGSKA (reference sequence). CDR3 length equals 19 residues. V lost 5 bases to trimming and J lost 1 base, with 28 bases between them. This chain's CDR3 is CSASPPWGGRRDGTDTQYF. In DNA form, the CDR3 reads TGCAGTGCTTCCCCCCCTTGGGGCGGGCGTCGCGATGGCACAGATACGCAGTATTTT.

This clonotype appeared many times. V usage is TRBV6-2 or TRBV6-3 and J usage is TRBJ2-1; D gene unclear. V was cut by 6 bases and J by 10 bases, with 13 bases left in between. The CDR3 length is 12 residues. CDR1 is MNHEY, CDR2 SVGEGT, per germline. The CDR3 nucleotides are TGTGCCAGCAGCCACCCGGACCGGGAGCAGTTCTTC. Translated, it gives CASSHPDREQFF.

This chain connects TRBV24-1 to TRBJ2-3; no firm D call. CDR3 length: 14 residues. The V gene's germline CDR1 is KGHDR and CDR2 SFDVKD. V was shortened by 3 bases and J by 2 bases, with 8 bases between the two germline ends. Here the CDR3 reads CATSDGLHTDTQYF. Here the CDR3 DNA reads TGTGCCACCAGTGATGGCCTACACACAGATACGCAGTATTTT.

This clonotype showed up just a few times. The V gene is TRBV28, the J gene TRBJ1-1, with a weak D call TRBD1 (6 bases). CDR1 and CDR2 (germline): MDHEN, SYDVKM. The V end was cut by 6 bases, the J end by 3 bases, with 20 bases between. This CDR3 is built from 16 residues. The CDR3 reads CASSLGSGDGDTEAFF. In nucleotides, the CDR3 is TGTGCCAGCAGCCTAGGGTCAGGGGATGGAGACACTGAAGCTTTCTTT.

This clonotype was counted at least ten times. This chain joins TRBV5-6 and TRBJ2-3; 10 bases are shared with TRBD2. Trimming cost V 0 bases and J 3 bases; bases outside gene matches: 7. CDR1 is SGHDT, CDR2 YYEEEE, per germline. The CDR3 runs 17 residues. In DNA, the CDR3 is TGTGCCAGCAGCTTGGAGGTGTCTAGCGGGGGTACAGATACGCAGTATTTT. Amino acid sequence: CASSLEVSSGGTDTQYF.